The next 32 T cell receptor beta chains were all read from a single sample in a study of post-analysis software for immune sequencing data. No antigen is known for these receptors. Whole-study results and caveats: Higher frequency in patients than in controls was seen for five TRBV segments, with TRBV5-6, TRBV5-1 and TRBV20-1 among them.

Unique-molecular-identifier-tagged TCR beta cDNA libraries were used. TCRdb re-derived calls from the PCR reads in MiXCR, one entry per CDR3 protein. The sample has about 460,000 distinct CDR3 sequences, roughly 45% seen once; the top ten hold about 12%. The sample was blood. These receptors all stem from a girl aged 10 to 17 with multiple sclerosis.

CDR3 sequence (DNA): TGTGCCAGCAGCGGGTCCAGGGGGAGGAATCAGCCCCAGCATTTT. It specifies CASSGSRGRNQPQHF. The chain joins TRBV12-3 or TRBV12-4 to TRBJ1-5, with 7 bases fitting TRBD1. With 6 bases clipped from V and 4 bases from J, the junction kept 9 bases outside the gene matches. The CDR3 is 15 residues long.

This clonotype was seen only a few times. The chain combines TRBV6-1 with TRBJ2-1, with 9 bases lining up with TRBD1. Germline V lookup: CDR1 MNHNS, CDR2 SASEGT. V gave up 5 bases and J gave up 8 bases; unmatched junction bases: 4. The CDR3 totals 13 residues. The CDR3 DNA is TGTGCCAGCAGTTTGGACAGGGGCGATGAGCAGTTCTTC. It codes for CASSLDRGDEQFF.

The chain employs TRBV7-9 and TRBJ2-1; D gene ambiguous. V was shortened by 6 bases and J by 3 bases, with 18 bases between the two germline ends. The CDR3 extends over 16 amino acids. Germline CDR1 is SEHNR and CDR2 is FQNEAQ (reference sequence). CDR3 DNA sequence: TGTGCCAGCAGTTCCCAGACCAAGATGATCTACAATGAGCAGTTCTTC. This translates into CASSSQTKMIYNEQFF.

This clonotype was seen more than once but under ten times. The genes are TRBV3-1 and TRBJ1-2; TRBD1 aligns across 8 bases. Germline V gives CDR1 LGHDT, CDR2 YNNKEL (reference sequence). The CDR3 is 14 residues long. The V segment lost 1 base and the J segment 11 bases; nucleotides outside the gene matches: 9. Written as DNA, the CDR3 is TGTGCCAGCAGCCAAGGAGGGACAGGCGGTCGATACACCTTC. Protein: CASSQGGTGGRYTF. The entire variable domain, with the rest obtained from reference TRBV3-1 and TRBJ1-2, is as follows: DTAVSQTPKYLVTQMGNDKSIKCEQNLGHDTMYWYKQDSKKFLKIMFSYNNKELIINETVPNRFSPKSPDKAHLNLHINSLELGDSAVYFCASSQGGTGGRYTFGSGTRLTVV.

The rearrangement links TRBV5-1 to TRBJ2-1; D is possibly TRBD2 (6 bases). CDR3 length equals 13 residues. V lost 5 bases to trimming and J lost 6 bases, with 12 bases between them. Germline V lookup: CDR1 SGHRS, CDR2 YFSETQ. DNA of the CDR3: TGCGCCAGCAGTACCCTAGCGCTCAATGAGCAGTTCTTC. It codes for CASSTLALNEQFF. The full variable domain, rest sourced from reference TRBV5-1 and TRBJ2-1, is KAGVTQTPRYLIKTRGQQVTLSCSPISGHRSVSWYQQTPGQGLQFLFEYFSETQRNKGNFPGRFSGRQFSNSRSEMNVSTLELGDSALYLCASSTLALNEQFFGPGTRLTVL.

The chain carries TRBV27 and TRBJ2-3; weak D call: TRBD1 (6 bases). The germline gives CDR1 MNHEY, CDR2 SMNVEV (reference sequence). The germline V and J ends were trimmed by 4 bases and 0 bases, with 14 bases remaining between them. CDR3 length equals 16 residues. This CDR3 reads CASSSDRRRSTDTQYF. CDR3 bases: TGTGCCAGCAGTTCCGACAGGAGAAGGAGCACAGATACGCAGTATTTT.

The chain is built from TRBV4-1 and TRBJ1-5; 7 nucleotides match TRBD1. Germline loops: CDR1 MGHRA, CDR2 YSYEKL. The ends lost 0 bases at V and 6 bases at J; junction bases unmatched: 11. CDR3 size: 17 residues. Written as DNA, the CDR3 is TGCGCCAGCAGCCAAGAGTACCCCAGGGGGGAGGGTCAGCCCCAGCATTTT. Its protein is CASSQEYPRGEGQPQHF.

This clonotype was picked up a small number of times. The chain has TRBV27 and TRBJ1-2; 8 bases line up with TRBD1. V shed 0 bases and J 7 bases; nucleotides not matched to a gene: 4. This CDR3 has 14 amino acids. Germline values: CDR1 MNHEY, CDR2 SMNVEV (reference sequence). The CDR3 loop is CASSLSAGGSGYTF. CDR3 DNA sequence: TGTGCCAGCAGTTTATCGGCAGGGGGCTCTGGCTACACCTTC.

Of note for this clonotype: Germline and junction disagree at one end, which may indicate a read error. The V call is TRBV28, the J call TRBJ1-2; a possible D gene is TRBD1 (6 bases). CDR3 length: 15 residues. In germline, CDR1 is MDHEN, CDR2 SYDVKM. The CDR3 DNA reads TGTGCCCGCAGTTCCTCGGACAGCTTCGTACGTGGCTACACCTTC. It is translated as CARSSSDSFVRGYTF.

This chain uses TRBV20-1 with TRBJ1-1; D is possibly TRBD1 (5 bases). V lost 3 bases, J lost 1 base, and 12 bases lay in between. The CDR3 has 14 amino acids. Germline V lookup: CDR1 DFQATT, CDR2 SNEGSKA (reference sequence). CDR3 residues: CSARPGPTNTEAFF. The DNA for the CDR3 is TGCAGTGCTAGGCCGGGACCGACGAACACTGAAGCTTTCTTT.

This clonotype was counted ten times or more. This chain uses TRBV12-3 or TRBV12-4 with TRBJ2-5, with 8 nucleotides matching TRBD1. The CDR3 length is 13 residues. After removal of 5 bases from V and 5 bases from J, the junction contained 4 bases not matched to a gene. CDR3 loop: CASSPDRVETQYF. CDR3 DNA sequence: TGTGCCAGCAGTCCGGACAGGGTCGAGACCCAGTACTTC.

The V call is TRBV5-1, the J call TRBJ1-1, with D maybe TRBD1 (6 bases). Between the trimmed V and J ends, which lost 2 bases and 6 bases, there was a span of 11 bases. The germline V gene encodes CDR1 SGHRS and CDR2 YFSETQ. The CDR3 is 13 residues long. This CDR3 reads CASSLGQSSEAFF. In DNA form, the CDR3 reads TGCGCCAGCAGCTTAGGACAGTCCTCTGAAGCTTTCTTT.

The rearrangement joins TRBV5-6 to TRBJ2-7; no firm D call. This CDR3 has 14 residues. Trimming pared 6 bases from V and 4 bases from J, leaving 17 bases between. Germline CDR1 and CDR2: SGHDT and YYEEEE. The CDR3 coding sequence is TGTGCCAGCAACTGGAACAACAAGGGATACGAGCAGTACTTC. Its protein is CASNWNNKGYEQYF.

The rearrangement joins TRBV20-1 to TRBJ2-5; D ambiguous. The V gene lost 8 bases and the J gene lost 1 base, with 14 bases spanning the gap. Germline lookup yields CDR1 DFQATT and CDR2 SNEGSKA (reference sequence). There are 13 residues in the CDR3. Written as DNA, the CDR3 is TGCAGTACCGCCTATCTTCGCCAAGAGACCCAGTACTTC. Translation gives CSTAYLRQETQYF.

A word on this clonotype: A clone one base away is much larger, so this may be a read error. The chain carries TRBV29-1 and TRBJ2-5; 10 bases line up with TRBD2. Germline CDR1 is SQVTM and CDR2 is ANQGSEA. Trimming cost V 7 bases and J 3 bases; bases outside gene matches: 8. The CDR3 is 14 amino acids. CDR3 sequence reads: CSASRTSGKETQYF. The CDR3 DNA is TGCAGCGCTAGTCGGACTAGCGGAAAAGAGACCCAGTACTTC.

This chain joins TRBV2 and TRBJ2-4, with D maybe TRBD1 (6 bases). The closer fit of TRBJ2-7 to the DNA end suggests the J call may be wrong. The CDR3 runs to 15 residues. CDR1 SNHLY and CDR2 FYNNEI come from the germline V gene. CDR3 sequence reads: CASRSEARQDYEQYF. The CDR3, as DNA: TGTGCCAGCAGGTCGGAGGCCCGACAGGACTACGAGCAGTACTTC.

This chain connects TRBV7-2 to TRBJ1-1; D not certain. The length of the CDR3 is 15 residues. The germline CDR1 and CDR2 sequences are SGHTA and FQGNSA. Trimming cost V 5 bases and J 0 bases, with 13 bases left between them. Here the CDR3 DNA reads TGTGCCAGCAGCCCCCCTGCGTTCATGAACACTGAAGCTTTCTTT. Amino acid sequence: CASSPPAFMNTEAFF.

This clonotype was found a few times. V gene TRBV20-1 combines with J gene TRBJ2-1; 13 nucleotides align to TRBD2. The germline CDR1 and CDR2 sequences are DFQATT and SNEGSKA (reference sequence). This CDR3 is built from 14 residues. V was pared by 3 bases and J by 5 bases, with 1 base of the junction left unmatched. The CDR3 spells CSASGTSGNNEQFF. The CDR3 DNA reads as TGCAGTGCTAGTGGGACTAGCGGGAACAATGAGCAGTTCTTC.

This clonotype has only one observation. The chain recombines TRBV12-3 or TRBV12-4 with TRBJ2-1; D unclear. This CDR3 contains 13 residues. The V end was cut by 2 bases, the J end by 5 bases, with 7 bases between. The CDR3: CASSLRGHNEQFF. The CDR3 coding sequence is TGTGCCAGCAGTTTACGTGGCCACAATGAGCAGTTCTTC.

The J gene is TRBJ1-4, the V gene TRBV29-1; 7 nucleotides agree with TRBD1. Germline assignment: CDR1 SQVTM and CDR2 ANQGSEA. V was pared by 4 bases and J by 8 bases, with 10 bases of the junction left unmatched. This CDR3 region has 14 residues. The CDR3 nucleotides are TGCAGCGTTGGAATTGGGACAGTACAAGAAAAACTGTTTTTT. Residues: CSVGIGTVQEKLFF. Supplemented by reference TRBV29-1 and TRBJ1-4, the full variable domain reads SAVISQKPSRDICQRGTSLTIQCQVDSQVTMMFWYRQQPGQSLTLIATANQGSEATYESGFVIDKFPISRPNLTFSTLTVSNMSPEDSSIYLCSVGIGTVQEKLFFGSGTQLSVL.

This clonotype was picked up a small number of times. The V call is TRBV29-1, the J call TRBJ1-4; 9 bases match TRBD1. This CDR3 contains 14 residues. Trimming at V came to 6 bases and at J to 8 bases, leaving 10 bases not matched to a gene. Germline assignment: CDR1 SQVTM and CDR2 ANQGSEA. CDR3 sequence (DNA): TGCAGCGTGGCCCCGGACAGGGGAAACGAAAAACTGTTTTTT. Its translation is CSVAPDRGNEKLFF.

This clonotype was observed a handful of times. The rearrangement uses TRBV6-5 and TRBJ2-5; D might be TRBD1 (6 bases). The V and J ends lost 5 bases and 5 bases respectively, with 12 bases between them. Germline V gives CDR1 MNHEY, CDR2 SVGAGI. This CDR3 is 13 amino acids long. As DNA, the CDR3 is TGTGCCAGCAGTACCAGGGGCCCGGAGACCCAGTACTTC. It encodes CASSTRGPETQYF.

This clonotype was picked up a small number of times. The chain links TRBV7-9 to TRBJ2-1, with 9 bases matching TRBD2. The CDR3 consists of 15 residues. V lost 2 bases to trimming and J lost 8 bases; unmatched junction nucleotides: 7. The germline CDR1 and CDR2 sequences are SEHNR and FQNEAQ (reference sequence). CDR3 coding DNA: TGTGCCAGCAGCTTATCGCGGGAGGGCCGGGATGAGCAGTTCTTC. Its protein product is CASSLSREGRDEQFF.

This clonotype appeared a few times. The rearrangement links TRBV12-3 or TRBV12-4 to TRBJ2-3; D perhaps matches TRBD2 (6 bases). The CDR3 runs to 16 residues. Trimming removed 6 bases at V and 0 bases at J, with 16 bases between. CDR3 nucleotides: TGTGCCAGCAGGCGCCTCGGGAGCGGGAGCACAGATACGCAGTATTTT. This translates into CASRRLGSGSTDTQYF.

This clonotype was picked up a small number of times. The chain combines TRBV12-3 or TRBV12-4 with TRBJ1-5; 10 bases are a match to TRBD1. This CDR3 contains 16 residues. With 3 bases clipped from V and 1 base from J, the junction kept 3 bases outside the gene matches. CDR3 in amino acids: CASSFSDRGSNQPQHF. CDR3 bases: TGTGCCAGCAGTTTTTCGGACAGGGGGAGCAATCAGCCCCAGCATTTT.

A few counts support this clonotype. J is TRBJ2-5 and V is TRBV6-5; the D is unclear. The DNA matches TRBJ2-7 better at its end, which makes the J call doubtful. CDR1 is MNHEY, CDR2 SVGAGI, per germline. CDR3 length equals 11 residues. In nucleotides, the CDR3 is TGTGCCAGCAGTTCCCCCAACGAGCAGTACTTC. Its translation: CASSSPNEQYF.

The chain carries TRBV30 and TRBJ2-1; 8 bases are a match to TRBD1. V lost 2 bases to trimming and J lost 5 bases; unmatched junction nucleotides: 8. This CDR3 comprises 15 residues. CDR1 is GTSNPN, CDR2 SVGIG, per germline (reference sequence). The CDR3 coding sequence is TGTGCCTGGAGTACAGGGACAGGAGGGGACAATGAGCAGTTCTTC. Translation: CAWSTGTGGDNEQFF.

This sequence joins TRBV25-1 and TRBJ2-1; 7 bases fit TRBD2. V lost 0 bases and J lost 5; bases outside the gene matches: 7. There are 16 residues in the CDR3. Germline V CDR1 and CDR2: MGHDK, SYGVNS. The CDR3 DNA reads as TGTGCCAGCAGTGAATATTTAGCGGGCGTGAACAATGAGCAGTTCTTC. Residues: CASSEYLAGVNNEQFF.

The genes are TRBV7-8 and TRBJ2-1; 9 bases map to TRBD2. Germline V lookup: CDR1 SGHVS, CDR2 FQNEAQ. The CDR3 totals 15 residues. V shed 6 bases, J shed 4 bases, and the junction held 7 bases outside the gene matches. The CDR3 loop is CASSGSGRLYNEQFF. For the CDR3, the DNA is TGTGCCAGCAGTGGGAGCGGGAGGCTTTACAATGAGCAGTTCTTC.

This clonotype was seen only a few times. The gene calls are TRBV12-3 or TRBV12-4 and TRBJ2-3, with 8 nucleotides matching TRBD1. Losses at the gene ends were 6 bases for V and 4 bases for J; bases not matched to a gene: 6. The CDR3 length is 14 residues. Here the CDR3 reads CASSQDRESDTQYF. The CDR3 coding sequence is TGTGCCAGCAGCCAGGACAGGGAGTCAGATACGCAGTATTTT.

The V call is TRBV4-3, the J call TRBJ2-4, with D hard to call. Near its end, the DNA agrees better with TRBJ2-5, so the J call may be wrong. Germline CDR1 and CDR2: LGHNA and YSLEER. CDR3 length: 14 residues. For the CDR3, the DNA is TGCGCCAGCAGCCAGAGAGGACCGGGAGAGACCCAGTACTTC. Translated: CASSQRGPGETQYF.

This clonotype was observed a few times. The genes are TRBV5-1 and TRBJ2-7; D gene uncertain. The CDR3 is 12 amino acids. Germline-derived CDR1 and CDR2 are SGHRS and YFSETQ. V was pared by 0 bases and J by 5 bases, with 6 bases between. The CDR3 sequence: CASSLGLDEQYF. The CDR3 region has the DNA TGCGCCAGCAGCTTGGGGTTGGACGAGCAGTACTTC.